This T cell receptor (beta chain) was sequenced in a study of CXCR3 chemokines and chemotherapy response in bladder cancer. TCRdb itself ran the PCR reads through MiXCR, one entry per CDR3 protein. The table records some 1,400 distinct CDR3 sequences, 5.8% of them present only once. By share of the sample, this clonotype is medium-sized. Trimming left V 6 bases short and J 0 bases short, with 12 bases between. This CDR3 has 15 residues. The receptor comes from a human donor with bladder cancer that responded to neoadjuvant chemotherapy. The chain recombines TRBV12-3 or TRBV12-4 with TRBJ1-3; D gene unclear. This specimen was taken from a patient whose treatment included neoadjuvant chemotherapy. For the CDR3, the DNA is TGTGCCAGCAGCCTTGATCACAACTCTGGAAACACCATATATTTT. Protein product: CASSLDHNSGNTIYF.